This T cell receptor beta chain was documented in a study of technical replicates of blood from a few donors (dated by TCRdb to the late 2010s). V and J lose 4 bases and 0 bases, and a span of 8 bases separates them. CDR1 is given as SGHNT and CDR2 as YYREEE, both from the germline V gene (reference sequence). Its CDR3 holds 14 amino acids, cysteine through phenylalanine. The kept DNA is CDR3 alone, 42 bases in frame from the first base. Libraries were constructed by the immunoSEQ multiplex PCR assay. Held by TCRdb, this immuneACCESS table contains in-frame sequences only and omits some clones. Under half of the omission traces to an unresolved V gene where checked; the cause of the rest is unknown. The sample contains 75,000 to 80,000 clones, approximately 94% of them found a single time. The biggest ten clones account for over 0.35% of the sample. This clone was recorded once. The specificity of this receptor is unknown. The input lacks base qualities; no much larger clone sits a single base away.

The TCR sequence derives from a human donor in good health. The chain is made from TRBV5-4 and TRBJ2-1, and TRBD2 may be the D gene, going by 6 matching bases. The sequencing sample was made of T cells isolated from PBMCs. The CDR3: CASSGSGSYNEQFF. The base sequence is TGTGCCAGCAGCGGTAGCGGCTCCTACAATGAGCAGTTCTTC.